The 27 T cell receptor beta chains presented below share a single source sample, sequenced in a study of Graves' ophthalmopathy and Graves' hyperthyroidism. Amplified material comprised TCR beta CDR3 regions derived from RNA transcripts. RT-PCR was first run with HTBI primers, then multiplex PCR in a second round. TCRdb used MiXCR to reprocess the multiplex PCR reads, holding one entry per CDR3 protein. This sample has more than 550,000 distinct CDR3 sequences, with just over 40% found just once. Specimen: peripheral blood. The receptors were gathered from an adult man with Graves' ophthalmopathy.

About this clonotype itself: A read error may explain this, as a much larger clone is one base away. The chain recombines TRBV19 with TRBJ1-1; TRBD1 aligns across 7 bases. The CDR3 sequence is 15 residues long. Germline CDR1 reads LNHDA; CDR2 reads SQIVND (reference sequence). The DNA for the CDR3 is TGTGCCAGTAGGCCCGGACAGGAGATGAACACTGATGCTTTCTTT. It is translated as CASRPGQEMNTDAFF.

This clonotype has a single count. The chain links TRBV2 to TRBJ1-6; D ambiguous. This CDR3 has 14 residues. V was cut by 2 bases and J by 9 bases, with 11 bases left in between. Per the germline V gene, CDR1 is SNHLY and CDR2 is FYNNEI. The CDR3 sequence is CASSEIGSGSPLHF. As DNA, the CDR3 is TGTGCCAGCAGTGAAATTGGGAGCGGTTCACCCCTCCACTTT.

This clonotype was seen more than once but under ten times. The V and J genes are TRBV5-6 and TRBJ2-5; D tentatively reads TRBD1 or TRBD2 (6 bases each). V lost 4 bases and J 4 bases, leaving 14 bases between the germline ends. The length of the CDR3 is 14 residues. Germline-derived CDR1 and CDR2 are SGHDT and YYEEEE. The DNA for the CDR3 is TGTGCCAGCAGCGACGGAAGGGGGGCAGAGACCCAGTACTTC. It translates to CASSDGRGAETQYF.

A single count supports this clonotype. This chain links TRBV29-1 with TRBJ1-4, with D possibly being TRBD1 (5 bases). The V gene's germline CDR1 is SQVTM and CDR2 ANQGSEA. V was shortened by 4 bases and J by 3 bases, with 30 bases between the two germline ends. The CDR3 runs 20 residues. CDR3 in amino acids: CSVGGGARGLGTEANEKLFF. The CDR3 nucleotides read TGCAGCGTTGGGGGGGGTGCGAGAGGGTTGGGCACTGAAGCTAATGAAAAACTGTTTTTT.

The rearrangement joins TRBV10-3 to TRBJ2-1; perhaps TRBD2 as D (7 bases). CDR3 size: 16 residues. V dropped 6 bases and J dropped 3 bases, with 18 bases sitting between them. CDR1 is ENHRY, CDR2 SYGVKD, per germline. The CDR3 nucleotides read TGTGCCATCAGCGTAGTTTGGGAGGGGGTCTACAATGAGCAGTTCTTC. As protein: CAISVVWEGVYNEQFF.

This clonotype was counted at least ten times. This chain joins TRBV19 and TRBJ1-5; 7 bases agree with TRBD1. Germline CDR1 LNHDA, CDR2 SQIVND (reference sequence). The length of the CDR3 is 16 residues. V was pared by 3 bases and J by 5 bases, with 10 bases of the junction left unmatched. The CDR3 DNA sequence: TGTGCCAGTAGTATTTCAGGGCAGGGGGTCGATCAGCCCCAGCATTTT. It translates to CASSISGQGVDQPQHF.

This rearrangement joins TRBV6-1 to TRBJ2-2; D is possibly TRBD2 (6 bases). The CDR3 consists of 14 residues. Germline CDR1 is MNHNS and CDR2 is SASEGT. V gave up 10 bases and J gave up 0 bases, with 12 bases separating them. The CDR3 is CAIKGLANTGELFF. CDR3 DNA: TGTGCCATCAAGGGACTCGCGAACACCGGGGAGCTGTTTTTT.

This clonotype came up a few times. J is TRBJ2-5 and V is TRBV5-5; D remains ambiguous. Germline assignment: CDR1 SGHKS and CDR2 YYEKEE (reference sequence). V was trimmed by 1 base and J by 3 bases, leaving 19 bases between them. The CDR3 length is 17 residues. CDR3 sequence: CASSLSSVAVGKETQYF. The CDR3 coding sequence is TGTGCCAGCAGCTTGTCTTCCGTCGCGGTGGGGAAAGAGACCCAGTACTTC.

This clonotype was detected ten times or more. The chain has TRBV6-5 and TRBJ1-6; D remains ambiguous. CDR3 length: 13 residues. The V gene lost 5 bases and the J gene lost 8 bases, with 10 bases spanning the gap. Germline V CDR1 and CDR2: MNHEY, SVGAGI. CDR3 nucleotide sequence: TGTGCCAGCAGTACGACAATGGATTCACCCCTCCACTTT. This sequence encodes CASSTTMDSPLHF.

In this sample, this clonotype turned up a few times. The chain recombines TRBV30 with TRBJ1-2; D is uncertain. V lost 3 bases and J lost 7, with 15 bases in between. CDR3 length equals 13 residues. CDR1 and CDR2 (germline): GTSNPN, SVGIG (reference sequence). The CDR3 protein is CAWRPQREGGYTF. In DNA, the CDR3 is TGTGCCTGGAGACCACAAAGAGAAGGTGGCTACACCTTC.

This clonotype appeared a single time. This chain connects TRBV2 to TRBJ1-1; D gene ambiguous. The CDR3 has 11 amino acids. The germline V and J ends were trimmed by 8 bases and 3 bases, with 7 bases remaining between them. CDR1 is SNHLY, CDR2 FYNNEI, per germline. CDR3 in DNA: TGTGCCAGCGTTGCTGACACTGAAGCTTTCTTT. It translates to CASVADTEAFF. The variable domain in full, completed from reference TRBV2 and TRBJ1-1, reads EPEVTQTPSHQVTQMGQEVILRCVPISNHLYFYWYRQILGQKVEFLVSFYNNEISEKSEIFDDQFSVERPDGSNFTLKIRSTKLEDSAMYFCASVADTEAFFGQGTRLTVV.

The genes are TRBV7-2 and TRBJ1-3, with 8 bases fitting TRBD1. Germline-derived CDR1 and CDR2 are SGHTA and FQGNSA. Losses at the gene ends were 1 base for V and 0 bases for J; bases not matched to a gene: 5. The CDR3 is 17 amino acids. The CDR3 is CASSLEPGQGSGNTIYF. The CDR3 bases are TGTGCCAGCAGCTTAGAACCTGGACAGGGCTCTGGAAACACCATATATTTT.

This clonotype was seen many times. The chain carries TRBV12-3 or TRBV12-4 and TRBJ2-6; no definite D call. Trimming removed 6 bases from V and 2 bases from J, with 5 bases in between. The CDR3 has 13 amino acids. CDR3 coding DNA: TGTGCCAGCAGGATACCTGGGGCCAACGTCCTGACTTTC. Its protein is CASRIPGANVLTF.

This clonotype was counted a few times. V gene TRBV6-6 combines with J gene TRBJ1-1, with D perhaps matching TRBD1 (5 bases). The CDR3 loop spans 13 amino acids. Germline assignment: CDR1 MNHNY and CDR2 SVGAGI (reference sequence). The V and J ends lost 2 bases and 4 bases respectively, with 8 bases between them. The CDR3 here is CASSYERGTEAFF. For the CDR3, the DNA is TGTGCCAGCAGTTACGAGAGGGGCACTGAAGCTTTCTTT.

This clonotype turned up a few times. The gene calls are TRBV14 and TRBJ2-5; TRBD2 might be the D (7 bases). This CDR3 is 16 amino acids long. Germline V gene data show CDR1 as SGHDN and CDR2 as FVKESK. Trimming removed 1 base at V and 5 bases at J, with 17 bases between. CDR3 coding DNA: TGTGCCAGCAGCCAAGGGTCTGGCGGGGGCTTTGAGACCCAGTACTTC. Translating gives CASSQGSGGGFETQYF.

For this clonotype: One end of the junction fails to match germline, which may point to a read error. The V call is TRBV11-2, the J call TRBJ2-2, with a weak D call TRBD2 (5 bases). Germline V gene data show CDR1 as SGHAT and CDR2 as FQNNGV. The CDR3 runs 18 residues. The DNA of the CDR3 is TGTGCCATCAGCCGAACACCTTCACTAGAGATGAACACCGGGGAGCTGTTTTTT. Translated, it gives CAISRTPSLEMNTGELFF.

The chain has TRBV19 and TRBJ1-5, with 9 bases fitting TRBD1. The CDR3 runs to 15 residues. Germline loops: CDR1 LNHDA, CDR2 SQIVND (reference sequence). V was clipped by 7 bases and J by 0 bases; unmatched bases: 4. For the CDR3, the DNA is TGTGCCAGTAAGGGGACAGGGTCTAGCAATCAGCCCCAGCATTTT. Encoded protein: CASKGTGSSNQPQHF.

The table lists this clonotype with many counts. Sequence at one end of the junction differs from germline and may be a read error. The rearrangement links TRBV5-1 to TRBJ1-2; D is undetermined. The germline CDR1 and CDR2 sequences are SGHRS and YFSETQ. The CDR3 sequence is 14 residues long. CDR3 amino acids: CASSLVNSDYGYTF. Written as DNA, the CDR3 is TGCGCCAGCAGCTTGGTAAACAGCGACTACGGCTACACCTTC.

V is TRBV7-9 and J is TRBJ2-7, with 8 bases fitting TRBD1. The J segment lost 3 bases and the V segment lost 8 bases, leaving 3 bases of the junction unmatched. CDR1 and CDR2 (germline): SEHNR, FQNEAQ (reference sequence). The CDR3 has 12 amino acids. The CDR3 is CASDRGGYEQYF. The CDR3 nucleotides read TGTGCCAGCGACAGGGGAGGCTACGAGCAGTACTTC.

This clonotype was seen just once. The junction departs from the called germline gene at one end, perhaps through a read error. Written as DNA, the CDR3 is TGCGCCAGCAGCACCGGACAGGGGGGCTATGGCTACACCTTC. Translated, it gives CASSTGQGGYGYTF. This chain connects TRBV7-3 to TRBJ1-2; 10 nucleotides line up with TRBD1. This CDR3 has 14 residues. Per germline, CDR1 SGHTA and CDR2 FQGTGA.

This clonotype was recorded at least ten times. V gene TRBV25-1 combines with J gene TRBJ2-3, with 8 bases identical to TRBD1. In germline, CDR1 is MGHDK, CDR2 SYGVNS. The CDR3 is made up of 13 amino acids. V dropped 3 bases and J dropped 7; count of bases not matched to a gene: 3. The CDR3 protein is CASSEDREHTQYF. CDR3 in DNA: TGTGCCAGCAGTGAGGACAGGGAGCATACGCAGTATTTT.

The V and J genes are TRBV6-4 and TRBJ1-2, with 12 bases aligning to TRBD1. Trimming removed 2 bases from V and 7 bases from J; junction bases left unmatched: 5. The CDR3 covers 15 residues. The germline CDR1 and CDR2 sequences are MRHNA and SNTAGT. CDR3 in DNA: TGTGCCAGCAGTGACGGGGGACAGGGGGCAGGTGGCTACACCTTC. Protein sequence: CASSDGGQGAGGYTF.

The rearrangement joins TRBV19 to TRBJ1-2, with 7 bases fitting TRBD1. The V gene end was trimmed by 6 bases and the J gene end by 10 bases; junction bases not matched to a gene: 5. Germline CDR1 and CDR2: LNHDA and SQIVND (reference sequence). CDR3 size: 11 residues. The CDR3 nucleotides are TGTGCCAGTAGCCAGGGGGACGTCTACACCTTC. Protein product: CASSQGDVYTF.

This clonotype was detected ten times or more. The gene calls are TRBV20-1 and TRBJ1-2; D perhaps matches TRBD1 (5 bases). This CDR3 region has 12 residues. The germline V gene encodes CDR1 DFQATT and CDR2 SNEGSKA (reference sequence). Trimming cost V 4 bases and J 5 bases, with 11 bases left between them. The CDR3 DNA reads TGCAGTGCTAACCAGGGTCGGTATGGCTACACCTTC. Translating it yields CSANQGRYGYTF.

This clonotype was seen repeatedly, ten times or more. The chain recombines TRBV2 with TRBJ2-7; a possible D gene is TRBD1 (5 bases). This CDR3 has 15 residues. The germline V gene has CDR1 SNHLY and CDR2 FYNNEI. V lost 4 bases and J 0 bases, leaving 13 bases between the germline ends. In DNA, the CDR3 is TGTGCCAGCAGTGGGGGCCCATCCAGCTCCTACGAGCAGTACTTC. It encodes CASSGGPSSSYEQYF.

This clonotype was detected a few times. CDR3 region: CSARERNEQFF. Here the CDR3 DNA reads TGCAGTGCTAGAGAGAGGAATGAGCAGTTCTTT. The genes are TRBV20-1 and TRBJ1-1, with D unclear. Trimming removed 0 bases at V and 14 bases at J, with 13 bases between. Per the germline V gene, CDR1 is DFQATT and CDR2 is SNEGSKA (reference sequence). The CDR3 consists of 11 residues.

In its sample, this clonotype was seen many times. This chain links TRBV5-1 with TRBJ1-1; the match to TRBD1 covers 7 bases. J lost 3 bases, V lost 0 bases, and 8 bases had no gene match. This CDR3 has 16 residues. CDR1 and CDR2 (germline): SGHRS, YFSETQ. The CDR3 region has the DNA TGCGCCAGCAGCTTGGTTACGACTCAGGGGGACACTGAAGCTTTCTTT. Amino acid sequence: CASSLVTTQGDTEAFF.